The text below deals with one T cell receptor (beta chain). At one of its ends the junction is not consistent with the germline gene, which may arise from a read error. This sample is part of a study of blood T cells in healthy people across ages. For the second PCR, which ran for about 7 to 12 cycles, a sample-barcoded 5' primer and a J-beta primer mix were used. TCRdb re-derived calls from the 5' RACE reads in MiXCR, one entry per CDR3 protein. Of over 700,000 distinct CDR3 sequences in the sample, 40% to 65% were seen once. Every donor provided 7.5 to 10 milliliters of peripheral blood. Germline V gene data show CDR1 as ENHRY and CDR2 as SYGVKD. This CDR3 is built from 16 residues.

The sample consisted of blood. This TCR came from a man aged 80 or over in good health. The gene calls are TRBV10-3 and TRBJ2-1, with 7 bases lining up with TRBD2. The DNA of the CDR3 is TGTGCCATCAGGGAGTCGGGGACTATGAGCGGGGATGAGCAGTTCTTC. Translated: CAIRESGTMSGDEQFF.